These T cell receptor beta chains were read from a single sample in a study of graft-versus-host responses after intestinal transplantation. Clones were sequenced by immunoSEQ multiplex PCR, and TCRdb holds only the in-frame ones, with some missing. The table lists about 98,000 clones, about 82% of them singletons, with about 1.5% in the top ten. The specimen comprised PBMCs, sampled 255 days after intestinal transplant. The receptors shown here come from a human patient who received an intestinal transplant, so some T cells may come from the graft donor. Each CDR3 is given with its conserved first and last residue. The D gene is left open where the match is weak. Only some rows state a clone size, as once, few, many or a class for expanded clones.

>16|NA|TRBV5-5|TRBJ2-7|NA
TGTGCCAGCATCTCTTTACTGAAATCCACCTTGAACGAGCAGTACTTC
CASISLLKSTLNEQYF
>13|NA|TRBV5-8|TRBJ1-5|NA
TGTGCCAGCAGCCCGGAACGCGATCAGCCCCAGCATTTT
CASSPERDQPQHF
>15|NA|TRBV11-2|TRBJ2-6|TRBD1
TGTGCCAGCAGCCAAACAGGGGCTGGGGCCAACGTCCTGACTTTC
CASSQTGAGANVLTF
>16|NA|TRBV10-2|TRBJ1-2|NA
TGCGCCAGCAGTGACCTGATGACAGCGGCTAACTATGGCTACACCTTC
CASSDLMTAANYGYTF
>13|NA|TRBV29-1|TRBJ1-1|NA
TGCAGCGTTGAGGGTCGAGCAAACACTGAAGCTTTCTTT
CSVEGRANTEAFF
>16|NA|TRBV5-1|TRBJ2-1|TRBD2
TGCGCCAGCAGCTTGGAAGCGGGGGGTCCCTACAATGAGCAGTTCTTC
CASSLEAGGPYNEQFF
>12|NA|TRBV10-3|TRBJ1-1|NA
TGTGCCATCAGCCCGGGCGACACTGAAGCTTTCTTT
CAISPGDTEAFF
>15|NA|TRBV28|TRBJ1-2|TRBD1
TGTGCCAGCAGTATTGGACAGGGGGGGGACTATGGCTACACCTTC
CASSIGQGGDYGYTF
>12|NA|TRBV30|TRBJ1-1|NA
TGTGCCTGGAGTCATGGGACCACTGAAGCTTTCTTT
CAWSHGTTEAFF
>12|NA|TRBV5-6|TRBJ2-1|NA
TGTGCCAGCAGCTCCGCCCTCAATGAGCAGTTCTTC
CASSSALNEQFF
>14|NA|TRBV28|TRBJ2-3|TRBD2
TGTGCCAGCAGTCCGGGGGGTTCCACAGATACGCAGTATTTT
CASSPGGSTDTQYF
>12|few|TRBV28|TRBJ1-5|NA
TGTGCCAGCAGAAGCGGGAGTCAGCCCCAGCATTTT
CASRSGSQPQHF
>13|NA|TRBV28|TRBJ1-6|NA
TGTGCCAGCAGTTTAGGGGACCGTTCACCCCTCCACTTT
CASSLGDRSPLHF
>14|NA|TRBV9|TRBJ2-7|NA
TGTGCCAGCAGCGTAGACGGGGAATACTACGAGCAGTACTTC
CASSVDGEYYEQYF
>15|NA|TRBV19|TRBJ1-1|NA
TGTGCCAGTAGTGCTCGGGGGTTGGCGAACACTGAAGCTTTCTTT
CASSARGLANTEAFF
>15|NA|TRBV11-2|TRBJ2-2|NA
TGTGCCAGCAGCTTAGAATCCAGGGCCACCGGGGAGCTGTTTTTT
CASSLESRATGELFF
>15|few|TRBV30|TRBJ1-2|NA
TGTGCCTGGAGTGTCGGCGGGGGTTTTAACTATGGCTACACCTTC
CAWSVGGGFNYGYTF
>14|NA|TRBV5-1|TRBJ2-7|TRBD1
TGCGCCAGCAGCCCGGGACAGGGTTACTACGAGCAGTACTTC
CASSPGQGYYEQYF
>15|NA|TRBV27|TRBJ2-7|NA
TGTGCCAGCAGTTTGGGCCCAGTGCTCTCCTACGAGCAGTACTTC
CASSLGPVLSYEQYF
>18|NA|TRBV4-2|TRBJ1-6|NA
TGTGCCAGCAGCCAAGATCCCCCCCTTGGGATCTATAATTCACCCCTCCACTTT
CASSQDPPLGIYNSPLHF
>13|NA|TRBV19|TRBJ1-2|TRBD1
TGTGCCAGTAGTATAAGGGGGCTCTATGGCTACACCTTC
CASSIRGLYGYTF
>13|NA|TRBV7-3|TRBJ2-5|NA
TGTGCCAGCAGCTTAAGGTTCCAAGAGACCCAGTACTTC
CASSLRFQETQYF
>18|NA|TRBV9|TRBJ2-2|TRBD1
TGTGCCAGCAGTCCTAAGTATGGGCCCTCGACAGGGACCGGGGAGCTGTTTTTT
CASSPKYGPSTGTGELFF
>13|NA|TRBV27|TRBJ2-7|NA
TGTGCCAGCAGTTTCTCAAGCTCCTACGAGCAGTACTTC
CASSFSSSYEQYF
>15|NA|TRBV5-1|TRBJ2-2|NA
TGCGCCAGCAGCTTGGCTCAGGGGTACACCGGGGAGCTGTTTTTT
CASSLAQGYTGELFF
>16|NA|TRBV25-1|TRBJ1-6|TRBD1
TGTGCCAGCAGTGGAGACAGGGGGACCTATAATTCACCCCTCCACTTT
CASSGDRGTYNSPLHF
>14|few|TRBV6-4|TRBJ2-2|TRBD1
TGTGCCAGCAGCGAGGACAGGGACATCGGGGAGCTGTTTTTT
CASSEDRDIGELFF
>15|NA|TRBV7-2|TRBJ1-2|NA
TGTGCCAGCAGCCCCGTGATGGGGCTAGACTATGGCTACACCTTC
CASSPVMGLDYGYTF
>15|NA|TRBV28|TRBJ1-2|TRBD1
TGTGCCAGCCGATCAGGACAGGGGTTCCCCTATGGCTACACCTTC
CASRSGQGFPYGYTF
>15|once|TRBV2|TRBJ1-1|NA
TGTGCCAGCCAGGGGACGGGGCGGATGAACACTGAAGCTTTCTTT
CASQGTGRMNTEAFF
>15|NA|TRBV6-5|TRBJ2-7|TRBD1
TGTGCCAGCAGTTACGGGGACAGGGCGATCAACGAGCAGTACTTC
CASSYGDRAINEQYF
>12|NA|TRBV2|TRBJ1-2|NA
TGTGCCAGCAACGAACTAGGCTATGGCTACACCTTC
CASNELGYGYTF
>14|NA|TRBV6-1|TRBJ1-2|NA
TGTGCCAGCAGTGATGCCCCGGGGGGGAGTGGCTACACCTTC
CASSDAPGGSGYTF
>16|NA|TRBV18|TRBJ2-4|NA
TGTGCCAGCTCACCATGGAAAGCGCCGGGCAAAAACATTCAGTACTTC
CASSPWKAPGKNIQYF
>16|NA|TRBV10-3|TRBJ1-3|NA
TGTGCCATCAGGGCGGCAGGCGCAGCCTCTGGAAACACCATATATTTT
CAIRAAGAASGNTIYF
>13|few|TRBV28|TRBJ1-6|NA
TGTGCCAGCAGTTTAAGGGGAGATTCACCCCTCCACTTT
CASSLRGDSPLHF
>14|few|TRBV19|TRBJ1-6|NA
TGTGCCAGTAGGCCCGGGATCGGGGATTCACCCCTCCACTTT
CASRPGIGDSPLHF
>16|NA|TRBV19|TRBJ1-5|NA
TGTGCCAGTAGTAATCTCGCAGGGTTGAGCAATCAGCCCCAGCATTTT
CASSNLAGLSNQPQHF
>10|few|TRBV20-1|TRBJ2-5|NA
TGCAGTGCTAGCCAAGAGACCCAGTACTTC
CSASQETQYF
>15|NA|TRBV5-1|TRBJ1-6|NA
TGCGCCAGCAGCTTGGTTTCAGGGACCAATTCACCCCTCCACTTT
CASSLVSGTNSPLHF
>14|NA|TRBV2|TRBJ2-3|NA
TGTGCCAGCAGTTTCCTTATGAGCACAGATACGCAGTATTTT
CASSFLMSTDTQYF